Each of the 14 T cell receptor beta chains below was sequenced from the same sample in a study of human T cells and chemical hapten exposure. TCRdb reanalysed the 5' RACE reads using MiXCR and keeps one entry per CDR3 protein. The sample includes under 150,000 distinct CDR3 sequences, more than 15% seen only once; the top ten take 2.5% to 3.5%. Sequencing started from total RNA isolated from unfractionated whole blood. These receptors originate from a human donor in good health.

There are many counts of this clonotype. V usage is TRBV5-5 and J usage is TRBJ1-5; D unresolved. This CDR3 contains 16 residues. Germline CDR1 SGHKS, CDR2 YYEKEE (reference sequence). Between the trimmed V and J ends, which lost 4 bases and 1 base, there was a span of 15 bases. CDR3 bases: TGTGCCAGCAGCCCTGTGGCCTCTTCGAGCAATCAGCCCCAGCATTTT. Protein: CASSPVASSSNQPQHF. The full variable domain, its missing parts supplied by reference TRBV5-5 and TRBJ1-5, is DAGVTQSPTHLIKTRGQQVTLRCSPISGHKSVSWYQQVLGQGPQFIFQYYEKEERGRGNFPDRFSARQFPNYSSELNVNALLLGDSALYLCASSPVASSSNQPQHFGDGTRLSIL.

The chain recombines TRBV11-2 with TRBJ2-6, with a possible D match to TRBD1 (5 bases). The V end lost 5 bases, the J end lost 8 bases, and 13 bases lay between the germline ends. This CDR3 spans 14 amino acids. Germline CDR1 SGHAT, CDR2 FQNNGV. The CDR3 protein is CASSPLGASNVLTF. Here the CDR3 DNA reads TGTGCCAGCAGCCCTCTTGGGGCTTCCAACGTCCTGACTTTC.

As DNA, the CDR3 is TGTGCCAGCAGTTTGTGGTCCGGGACAGGGGGCTCCTATAATTCACCCCTCCACTTT. It translates to CASSLWSGTGGSYNSPLHF. The chain employs TRBV28 and TRBJ1-6; TRBD1 aligns across 11 bases. Germline V lookup: CDR1 MDHEN, CDR2 SYDVKM. This CDR3 spans 19 amino acids. Germline trimming cut 3 bases from V and 0 bases from J; bases unmatched to any gene: 7.

The rearrangement links TRBV29-1 to TRBJ2-1; a possible D gene is TRBD1 (5 bases). V gave up 7 bases and J gave up 0 bases, with 10 bases separating them. The CDR3 consists of 13 residues. The germline CDR1 and CDR2 sequences are SQVTM and ANQGSEA. CDR3 sequence: CSGKGVSYNEQFF. In nucleotides, the CDR3 is TGCAGCGGAAAAGGGGTCTCCTACAATGAGCAGTTCTTC.

The gene calls are TRBV27 and TRBJ1-4; D is unclear. CDR1 is MNHEY, CDR2 SMNVEV, per germline (reference sequence). V was shortened by 6 bases and J by 0 bases, with 11 bases between the two germline ends. This CDR3 has 15 amino acids. The CDR3 reads CASSPRAATNEKLFF. The CDR3 DNA sequence: TGTGCCAGCAGCCCCCGAGCAGCAACTAATGAAAAACTGTTTTTT.

This clonotype occurred many times. The V and J genes are TRBV20-1 and TRBJ1-5, with 12 bases matching TRBD1. The V gene's germline CDR1 is DFQATT and CDR2 SNEGSKA (reference sequence). The junction had 4 bases not matched to a gene; V was cut back by 3 bases and J by 7 bases. The CDR3 runs 14 residues. The CDR3 nucleotides read TGCAGTGCTAGTCAAGGGACAGGGGGCCAGCCCCAGCATTTT. It translates to CSASQGTGGQPQHF.

CDR3 residues: CASSAGTGVPNSPLHF. CDR3 DNA: TGTGCCAGCAGTGCCGGGACAGGGGTCCCTAATTCACCCCTCCACTTT. This sequence joins TRBV6-2 or TRBV6-3 and TRBJ1-6, with 10 bases that match TRBD1. CDR1 and CDR2 from the germline V gene are MNHEY and SVGEGT. After removal of 5 bases from V and 6 bases from J, the junction contained 7 bases not matched to a gene. The CDR3 runs 16 residues.

The chain recombines TRBV5-1 with TRBJ2-1; the D gene is possibly TRBD1 (6 bases). The CDR3 has 13 amino acids. The germline V and J ends were trimmed by 2 bases and 10 bases, with 13 bases remaining between them. Germline loops: CDR1 SGHRS, CDR2 YFSETQ. The CDR3 coding sequence is TGCGCCAGCAGCTTACAGGGTTGGAGGGAGCAGTTCTTC. This encodes CASSLQGWREQFF.

This clonotype was counted only a few times. The chain links TRBV4-1 to TRBJ1-4; TRBD1 is a possible D gene (5 bases). The length of the CDR3 is 16 residues. V was trimmed by 4 bases and J by 5 bases, leaving 17 bases between them. The germline CDR1 and CDR2 sequences are MGHRA and YSYEKL. Written as DNA, the CDR3 is TGCGCCAGCAGCCGGACTACAGGCCTACAAAATGAAAAACTGTTTTTT. This gives the protein CASSRTTGLQNEKLFF.

This clonotype was seen at least ten times. The chain has TRBV3-1 and TRBJ1-5; 8 nucleotides align to TRBD1. Trimming at V came to 2 bases and at J to 3 bases, leaving 3 bases not matched to a gene. Germline V gene lookup returns CDR1 LGHDT and CDR2 YNNKEL (reference sequence). The CDR3 length is 15 residues. Written as DNA, the CDR3 is TGTGCCAGCAGCCAAATGACAGGGGACAATCAGCCCCAGCATTTT. This translates into CASSQMTGDNQPQHF. The whole variable domain, remainder taken from reference TRBV3-1 and TRBJ1-5, is DTAVSQTPKYLVTQMGNDKSIKCEQNLGHDTMYWYKQDSKKFLKIMFSYNNKELIINETVPNRFSPKSPDKAHLNLHINSLELGDSAVYFCASSQMTGDNQPQHFGDGTRLSIL.

The sample holds a few counts of this clonotype. This chain links TRBV6-1 with TRBJ2-7; possibly TRBD1 for D (5 bases). CDR3 length: 15 residues. CDR1 is MNHNS and CDR2 is SASEGT in the germline V gene. V shed 3 bases and J shed 4 bases, with 16 bases lying between them. The CDR3 sequence: CASSDWAGSMYEQYF. The CDR3 nucleotides are TGTGCCAGCAGTGATTGGGCAGGGTCTATGTACGAGCAGTACTTC.

V usage is TRBV20-1 and J usage is TRBJ2-7, with TRBD2 as a possible D gene (5 bases). Germline CDR1 reads DFQATT; CDR2 reads SNEGSKA (reference sequence). The length of the CDR3 is 11 residues. The V end lost 6 bases, the J end lost 5 bases, and 11 bases lay between the germline ends. CDR3 bases: TGCAGTGCCCCCCGAGGGAACGAGCAGTACTTC. It is translated as CSAPRGNEQYF.

The table lists this clonotype with a few counts. The J gene is TRBJ2-2, the V gene TRBV5-1; 10 nucleotides line up with TRBD2. The CDR3 sequence is 16 residues long. The germline gives CDR1 SGHRS, CDR2 YFSETQ. V was clipped by 4 bases and J by 7 bases; unmatched bases: 10. The CDR3 reads CASSPGLAGEDGELFF. The DNA of the CDR3 is TGCGCCAGCAGCCCCGGGCTAGCGGGAGAGGACGGGGAGCTGTTTTTT.

The chain combines TRBV28 with TRBJ2-7; 7 nucleotides line up with TRBD1. The CDR3 loop spans 14 amino acids. Per germline, CDR1 MDHEN and CDR2 SYDVKM. With 10 bases clipped from V and 5 bases from J, the junction kept 14 bases outside the gene matches. The CDR3 DNA reads TGTGCCACCACTTTAGGGGGCAGTAGGAACGAGCAGTACTTC. Translating it yields CATTLGGSRNEQYF.